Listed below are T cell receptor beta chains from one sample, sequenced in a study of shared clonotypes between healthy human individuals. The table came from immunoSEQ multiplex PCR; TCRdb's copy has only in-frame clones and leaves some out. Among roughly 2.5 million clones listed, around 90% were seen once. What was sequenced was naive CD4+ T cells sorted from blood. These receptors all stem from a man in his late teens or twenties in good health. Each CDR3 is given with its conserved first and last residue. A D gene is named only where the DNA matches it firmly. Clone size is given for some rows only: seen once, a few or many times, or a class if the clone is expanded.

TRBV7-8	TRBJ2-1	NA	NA	TGTGCCGTCATAACTAACCCCTTATACAATGAGCAGTTCTTC	CAVITNPLYNEQFF
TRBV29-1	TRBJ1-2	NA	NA	TGCAGCGTCCTCCCGGCGGCAGCTAACTATGGCTACACCTTC	CSVLPAAANYGYTF
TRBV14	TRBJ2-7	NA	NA	TGTGCCAGCAGCCGGAACGGACAGACTTACTCCTACGAGCAGTACTTC	CASSRNGQTYSYEQYF
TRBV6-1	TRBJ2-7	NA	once	TGTGCCAGCAGTGTAACCGGGACGGGATCCTACGAGCAGTACTTC	CASSVTGTGSYEQYF
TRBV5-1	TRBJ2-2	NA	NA	TGCGCCAGCAGCCCCACCACCCCGGGGGAGCTGTTTTTT	CASSPTTPGELFF
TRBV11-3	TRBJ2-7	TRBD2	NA	TGTGCCAGCAGCTTAGCGGCGGCTAGCGGGAGTAACGAGCAGTACTTC	CASSLAAASGSNEQYF
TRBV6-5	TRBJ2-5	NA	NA	TGTGCCAGCAGTCGGGGACTGGGACCTAAAGAGACCCAGTACTTC	CASSRGLGPKETQYF
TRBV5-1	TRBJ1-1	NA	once	TGCGCCAGCAGCTCTCAGGGCTCGGGGAACACTGAAGCTTTCTTT	CASSSQGSGNTEAFF
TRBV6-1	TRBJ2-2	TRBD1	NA	TGCCACCAGGGGGCCGCCGGGGAGCTGTTTTTT	CHQGAAGELFF
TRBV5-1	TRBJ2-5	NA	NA	TGCGCCAGCAGCCTAGGGACATTTCAAGAGACCCAGTACTTC	CASSLGTFQETQYF
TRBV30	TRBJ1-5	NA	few	TGTGCCTGGAGTGAGGGACGGAGCAATCAGCCCCAGCATTTT	CAWSEGRSNQPQHF
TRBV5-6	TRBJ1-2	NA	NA	TGTGCCAGCAGCTTTTCCCGGAAATCTGAGGGTGACACCTTC	CASSFSRKSEGDTF
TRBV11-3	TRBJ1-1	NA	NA	TGTGCCAGCAGCTTACAGGGGAGGGCCACTGAAGCTTTCTTT	CASSLQGRATEAFF
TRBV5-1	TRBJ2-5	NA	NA	TGCGCCAGCAGCTTGTCCCCCGCCGGGCTCCAAGAGACCCAGTACTTC	CASSLSPAGLQETQYF
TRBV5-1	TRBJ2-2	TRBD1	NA	TGCGCCAGCAGCTTCGTGCAGGGGGCCTACTCCACCGGGGAGCTGTTTTTT	CASSFVQGAYSTGELFF
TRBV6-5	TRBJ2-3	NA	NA	TGTGCCAGCAGTTACTCGGCCGATGCGGGCAGGGATACGCAGTATTTT	CASSYSADAGRDTQYF
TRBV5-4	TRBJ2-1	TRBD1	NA	TGTGCCAGCAGGCTTGGGGGACAGGGAGGATCTTACAATGAGCAGTTCTTC	CASRLGGQGGSYNEQFF
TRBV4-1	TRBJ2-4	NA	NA	TGCGCCAGCAGCCAAGACTTCATACGGGTAGATAACATTCAGTACTTC	CASSQDFIRVDNIQYF
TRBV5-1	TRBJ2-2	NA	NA	TGCGCCAGCAGCGGATTAGCCACGGGCACCGGGGAGCTGTTTTTT	CASSGLATGTGELFF
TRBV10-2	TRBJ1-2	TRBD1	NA	TGCGCCAGCAGTGAGAGTCCAGGGGGCTATGGCTACACCTTC	CASSESPGGYGYTF
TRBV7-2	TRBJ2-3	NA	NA	TGTGCCAGCAGCTTAGTTTCGGGAACAGATACGCAGTATTTT	CASSLVSGTDTQYF
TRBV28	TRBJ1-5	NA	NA	TGTGCCAGCTCGGCCGGGACTACTTGGGGGTTAGGCAATCAGCCCCAGCATTTT	CASSAGTTWGLGNQPQHF
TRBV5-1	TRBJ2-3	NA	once	TGCGCCAGCAAATTCACAGATACGCAGTATTTT	CASKFTDTQYF
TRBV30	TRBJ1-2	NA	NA	TGTGCCTGGAGTGCGTCTCTCTATGGCTACACCTTC	CAWSASLYGYTF
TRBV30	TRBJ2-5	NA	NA	TGTGCCTGGAGTCCCGGGGTAGGACTACAAGAGACCCAGTACTTC	CAWSPGVGLQETQYF
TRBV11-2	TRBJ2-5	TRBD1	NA	TGTGCCAGCAGCTCGCAGGGGGCGCGTCAAGAGACCCAGTACTTC	CASSSQGARQETQYF
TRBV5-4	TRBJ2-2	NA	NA	TGTGCCAGCAGCTTAAACACCGGGGAGCTGTTTTTT	CASSLNTGELFF
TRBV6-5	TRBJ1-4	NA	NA	TGTGCCAGCAGTTACGGGATTCAGGGCTGGGGTGAAAAACTGTTTTTT	CASSYGIQGWGEKLFF
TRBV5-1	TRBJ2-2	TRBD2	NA	TGCGCCAGCGGGTCCCTTACCAGCGGGAGTTCTCGGACCGGGGAGCTGTTTTTT	CASGSLTSGSSRTGELFF
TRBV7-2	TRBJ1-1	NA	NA	TGTGCCAGCAGCTCCCAACCGGGGACTGAAGCTTTCTTT	CASSSQPGTEAFF
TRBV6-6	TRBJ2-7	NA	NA	TGTGCCAGCAGACGGGGCAAAGGAGACGAGCAGTACTTC	CASRRGKGDEQYF
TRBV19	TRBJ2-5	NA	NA	TGTGCCAGTAGTCCCCTCGGAGGGAACCAAGAGACCCAGTACTTC	CASSPLGGNQETQYF
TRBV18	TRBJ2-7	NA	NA	TGTGCCAGCTCATCCACCAGCGAGCAGTACTTC	CASSSTSEQYF
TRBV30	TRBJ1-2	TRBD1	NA	TGTGCCTGTACCGGGACAGGGGGCGCGAATGGCTACACCTTC	CACTGTGGANGYTF
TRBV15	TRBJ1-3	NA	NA	TGTGCCACCAGCAGAGATAAAGGGGCCTCTGGAAACACCATATATTTT	CATSRDKGASGNTIYF
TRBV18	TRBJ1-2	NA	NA	TGTGCCAGCTCACCGGAGGTACAGGGTAACTATGGCTACACCTTC	CASSPEVQGNYGYTF
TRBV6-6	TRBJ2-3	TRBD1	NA	TGTGCCAGCAGTCAAAACAGGGGGCAGAAGGGAGATACGCAGTATTTT	CASSQNRGQKGDTQYF
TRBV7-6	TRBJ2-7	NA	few	TGTGCCAGCAGCTTAGCAGACGGCGAGCAGTACTTC	CASSLADGEQYF
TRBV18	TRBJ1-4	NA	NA	TGTGCCAGCTCACCAAAGGAGCTGACGTTAGAAAAACTGTTTTTT	CASSPKELTLEKLFF
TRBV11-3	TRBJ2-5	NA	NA	TGTGCCAGCAGCTTAAGGGGAGACCCAAAAGAGACCCAGTACTTC	CASSLRGDPKETQYF
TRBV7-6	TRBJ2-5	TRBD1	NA	TGTGCCAGCAGCAGGGACAGGGGCCCGGGTACCCAGTACTTC	CASSRDRGPGTQYF
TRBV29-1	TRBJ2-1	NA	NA	TGCAGCGTTGAAGGCGGGCGATACTACAATGAGCAGTTCTTC	CSVEGGRYYNEQFF
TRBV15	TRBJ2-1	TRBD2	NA	TGTGCCACCAGCAGACTAGCGGGGGTGTTCTATGAGCAGTTCTTC	CATSRLAGVFYEQFF
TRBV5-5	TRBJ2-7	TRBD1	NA	TGTGCCAGCAGCCCAAGGACAGGGGCGGGAGAGCAGTACTTC	CASSPRTGAGEQYF